This TCR beta chain was recorded in a study of shared clonotypes between healthy human individuals. Study-level points and caveats: Generation probabilities were higher for clonotypes shared across all four sorted-subset donors than for unshared ones.

Concerning this clone itself: The target antigen is unknown.

Method: immunoSEQ multiplex PCR; TCRdb's copy keeps in-frame clones and lacks some. The sample consists of approximately 2.5 million clones, around 90% of them appearing once. The CDR3 sequence is 12 residues long. Trimming took 6 bases from V and 4 from J, leaving 6 bases between them. Per germline, CDR1 KGHSH and CDR2 LQKENI. The sequenced material came from naive CD4+ T cells sorted from blood. Specified subset: CD45RA+ positively selected. The rearrangement joins TRBV18 to TRBJ1-4; D unresolved. This TCR came from a man between 18 and 29 years old in good health. This chain's CDR3 is CASSKYNEKLFF. The CDR3, as DNA: TGTGCCAGCTCGAAGTATAATGAAAAACTGTTTTTT.